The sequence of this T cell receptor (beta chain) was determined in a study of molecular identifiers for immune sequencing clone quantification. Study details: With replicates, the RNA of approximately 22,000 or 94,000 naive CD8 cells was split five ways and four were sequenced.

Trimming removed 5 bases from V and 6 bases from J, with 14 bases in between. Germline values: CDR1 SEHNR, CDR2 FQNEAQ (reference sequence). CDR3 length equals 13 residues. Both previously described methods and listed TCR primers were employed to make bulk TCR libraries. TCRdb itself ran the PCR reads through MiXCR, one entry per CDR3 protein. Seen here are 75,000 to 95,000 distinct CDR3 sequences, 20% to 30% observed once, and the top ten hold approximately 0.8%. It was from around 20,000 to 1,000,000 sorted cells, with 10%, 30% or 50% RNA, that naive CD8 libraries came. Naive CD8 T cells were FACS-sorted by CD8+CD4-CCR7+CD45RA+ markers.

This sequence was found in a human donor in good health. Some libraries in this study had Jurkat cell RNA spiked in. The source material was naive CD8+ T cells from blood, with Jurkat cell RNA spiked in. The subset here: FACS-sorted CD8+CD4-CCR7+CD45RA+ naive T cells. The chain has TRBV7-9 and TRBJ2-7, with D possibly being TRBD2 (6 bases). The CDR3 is CASSPRESPEQYF. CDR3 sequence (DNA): TGTGCCAGCAGCCCCCGGGAGTCTCCCGAGCAGTACTTC.